The entry that follows covers one T cell receptor beta chain sequence. The primer mix had 60 Vbeta and 13 Jbeta primers. TCRdb's table, derived via immunoSEQ multiplex PCR, lists solely in-frame clones and lacks some. The table records about 180,000 clones, around 82% of them present only once. Germline V gene lookup returns CDR1 LNHDA and CDR2 SQIVND (reference sequence). The V end was cut by 6 bases, the J end by 0 bases, with 9 bases between. CDR3 length: 15 residues. This specimen belongs to a study of cytomegalovirus exposure and HLA in healthy donors. The clonotype originates from a woman aged 25 to 45 in good health and CMV-seropositive. The source material was PBMCs. The chain is built from TRBV19 and TRBJ1-6, with a tentative D call TRBD1 (6 bases). The CDR3 here is CASRWTVSYNSPLHF. CDR3 DNA sequence: TGTGCCAGTAGATGGACAGTCTCCTATAATTCACCCCTCCACTTT.